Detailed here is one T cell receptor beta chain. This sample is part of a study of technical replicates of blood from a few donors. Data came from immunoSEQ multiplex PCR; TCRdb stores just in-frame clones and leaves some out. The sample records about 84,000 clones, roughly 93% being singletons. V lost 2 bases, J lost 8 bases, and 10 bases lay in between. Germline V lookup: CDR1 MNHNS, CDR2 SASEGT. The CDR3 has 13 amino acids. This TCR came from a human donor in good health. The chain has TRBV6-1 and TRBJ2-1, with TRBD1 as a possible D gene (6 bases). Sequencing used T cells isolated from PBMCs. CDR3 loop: CASSEHRVDEQFF. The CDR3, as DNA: TGTGCCAGCAGTGAACACAGGGTCGATGAGCAGTTCTTC.